The sequence of this T cell receptor (beta chain) was determined in a study of blood T cells in healthy people across ages. Germline-derived CDR1 and CDR2 are SGHNT and YYREEE (reference sequence). The length of the CDR3 is 15 residues. Trimming stripped 3 bases from V and 1 base from J, with 13 bases between. Combining a sample-barcoded 5' primer with a J-beta primer mix, a second PCR ran for roughly 7 to 11 cycles. Each cDNA molecule was tagged by a template-switch adaptor with 12 random nucleotides. TCRdb re-called the 5' RACE reads with MiXCR, one entry per CDR3 protein. The data contain 850,000 to 950,000 distinct CDR3 sequences, around 26% of them singletons. The sample, roughly 9.5 milliliters of peripheral blood, was drawn from each donor. This clonotype was picked up many times.

The chain is built from TRBV5-4 and TRBJ2-5; D is perhaps TRBD2 (5 bases). This clonotype was obtained from a woman over 75 in good health. The sample taken for sequencing was blood. The CDR3 nucleotides read TGTGCCAGCAGCTCGGGTACTAGGGCCCAAGAGACCCAGTACTTC. It translates to CASSSGTRAQETQYF. The full variable domain, in which reference TRBV5-4 and TRBJ2-5 provide the parts outside the CDR3, is ETGVTQSPTHLIKTRGQQVTLRCSSQSGHNTVSWYQQALGQGPQFIFQYYREEENGRGNFPPRFSGLQFPNYSSELNVNALELDDSALYLCASSSGTRAQETQYFGPGTRLLVL.